The sample holds one count of the clone carrying this TCR beta chain. What it recognizes is unknown. The same CDR3 arises from other DNA sequences in this sample as well. The study ran its PCR with 60 Vbeta and 13 Jbeta primers. Assay used: immunoSEQ multiplex PCR; TCRdb lists only in-frame clones, some missing. The sample holds some 94,000 clones, roughly 80% seen once. V was cut by 3 bases and J by 1 base, with 6 bases left in between. The length of the CDR3 is 13 residues. Germline CDR1 is SGHNT and CDR2 is YENEEA. This sample stems from a study of cytomegalovirus exposure and HLA in healthy donors. Broader study findings: The study assumed roughly uniform donor sequencing depth for presence/absence analyses. TCR association rates varied by HLA locus in a later analysis, with DRB1 highest and HLA-C lowest.

The rearrangement uses TRBV11-3 and TRBJ1-1; D gene uncertain. This receptor was taken from a man aged 40-55 years in good health and CMV-seronegative. Sequencing was done on a sample of PBMCs. CDR3 sequence: CASSLAPNTEAFF. The CDR3 DNA follows: TGTGCCAGCAGCTTGGCACCGAACACTGAAGCTTTCTTT. Based on the CDR3 plus reference TRBV11-3 and TRBJ1-1, the full variable domain is EAGVVQSPRYKIIEKKQPVAFWCNPISGHNTLYWYLQNLGQGPELLIRYENEEAVDDSQLPKDRFSAERLKGVDSTLKIQPAELGDSAVYLCASSLAPNTEAFFGQGTRLTVV.